This entry lists 32 T cell receptor beta chains sequenced from one sample in a study of blood T cells in healthy people across ages. The use of a sample-barcoded 5' primer and a J-beta primer mix characterized a second PCR of about 7 to 12 cycles. MiXCR was run by TCRdb on the 5' RACE reads, yielding one entry per CDR3 protein. The table includes around 900,000 distinct CDR3 sequences, 25% to 30% detected once. Sequencing was done on a sample of blood. The receptors originated from a woman aged 80 or over in good health.

This clonotype was recorded at least ten times. In nucleotides, the CDR3 is TGTGCCAGCAGTTTAAAGTCCGGCGGAAGGAGCTACACCTTC. It translates to CASSLKSGGRSYTF. The genes are TRBV27 and TRBJ1-2, with D hard to call. There are 14 residues in the CDR3. The germline V and J ends were trimmed by 2 bases and 9 bases, with 16 bases remaining between them. Germline lookup yields CDR1 MNHEY and CDR2 SMNVEV (reference sequence).

The DNA of the CDR3 is TGTGCCAGCAGCCAAACTTCAGGGGGCGCCGGGGAGACCCAGTTCTTC. Translating gives CASSQTSGGAGETQFF. The gene calls are TRBV3-1 and TRBJ2-1; 8 nucleotides line up with TRBD1. V trimming: 2 bases; J trimming: 13 bases; junction bases outside the gene matches: 16. Germline CDR1 and CDR2: LGHDT and YNNKEL (reference sequence). The CDR3 has 16 residues.

This clonotype occurred many times. The V call is TRBV15, the J call TRBJ1-2; D possibly corresponds to TRBD1 (5 bases). The V and J ends lost 3 bases and 4 bases respectively, with 9 bases between them. Germline CDR1 and CDR2: LNHNV and YYDKDF (reference sequence). This CDR3 spans 13 amino acids. The CDR3 loop is CATSRNRPYGYTF. DNA of the CDR3: TGTGCCACCAGCAGGAACAGGCCCTATGGCTACACCTTC. The full variable domain, in which reference TRBV15 and TRBJ1-2 provide the parts outside the CDR3, is DAMVIQNPRYQVTQFGKPVTLSCSQTLNHNVMYWYQQKSSQAPKLLFHYYDKDFNNEADTPDNFQSRRPNTSFCFLDIRSPGLGDTAMYLCATSRNRPYGYTFGSGTRLTVV.

The sample holds many counts of this clonotype. The V gene is TRBV29-1, the J gene TRBJ2-7; D perhaps matches TRBD2 (5 bases). Trimming removed 6 bases at V and 0 bases at J, with 12 bases between. Germline V gene lookup returns CDR1 SQVTM and CDR2 ANQGSEA. The CDR3 loop spans 13 amino acids. The CDR3 DNA follows: TGCAGCGTAGCAAGGGAGAGCTCCTACGAGCAGTACTTC. Protein product: CSVARESSYEQYF.

About this clonotype itself: Given a much more abundant clone one base away, this may be a read error. The rearrangement links TRBV27 to TRBJ2-1; 9 bases align to TRBD1. Germline assignment: CDR1 MNHEY and CDR2 SMNVEV (reference sequence). The CDR3 spans 15 residues. CDR3 in DNA: TGTGCCAGCAGTTTTCGGGACAGGGCGTACAATAAGCAGTTCTTC. It translates to CASSFRDRAYNKQFF.

In this sample, this clonotype turned up many times. The chain uses TRBV20-1 and TRBJ2-7; 10 nucleotides match TRBD1. The V gene's germline CDR1 is DFQATT and CDR2 SNEGSKA (reference sequence). V trimming: 5 bases; J trimming: 3 bases; junction bases outside the gene matches: 10. The CDR3 has 15 residues. In nucleotides, the CDR3 is TGCAGTGCTCAACCCCGGGACAGGGGAAACTACGAGCAGTACTTC. Its protein product is CSAQPRDRGNYEQYF.

The chain has TRBV6-2 or TRBV6-3 and TRBJ1-5, with 7 bases that match TRBD1. The CDR3 runs to 15 residues. Unmatched junction bases numbered 3, after V lost 0 bases and J lost 4 bases. From germline, CDR1 is MNHEY and CDR2 SVGEGT. This CDR3 reads CASSYSAGGNQPQHF. CDR3 nucleotides: TGTGCCAGCAGTTACTCGGCAGGGGGGAATCAGCCCCAGCATTTT.

This clonotype was found many times. The rearrangement links TRBV20-1 to TRBJ2-5, with D uncertain. Trimming removed 0 bases from V and 5 bases from J, with 16 bases in between. The CDR3 runs 15 residues. In germline, CDR1 is DFQATT, CDR2 SNEGSKA (reference sequence). Written as DNA, the CDR3 is TGCAGTGCTAGAGAATGGACCCTTCCCCACGAGACCCAGTACTTC. It specifies CSAREWTLPHETQYF.

This clonotype has more than one count but fewer than ten. This rearrangement joins TRBV20-1 to TRBJ1-5, with 8 bases that match TRBD1. V dropped 2 bases and J dropped 4; count of bases not matched to a gene: 7. The germline V gene encodes CDR1 DFQATT and CDR2 SNEGSKA (reference sequence). The CDR3 sequence is 15 residues long. The CDR3 loop reads CSARSGQGSNQPQHF. The CDR3, as DNA: TGCAGTGCTAGATCCGGACAGGGCTCTAATCAGCCCCAGCATTTT.

This clonotype was seen ten or more times. This rearrangement joins TRBV6-2 or TRBV6-3 to TRBJ1-2; unclear D gene. Per germline, CDR1 MNHEY and CDR2 SVGEGT. Trimming left V 6 bases short and J 8 bases short, with 16 bases between. The CDR3 consists of 13 residues. CDR3 coding DNA: TGTGCCAGCAGCCGAGTGGGGTTCAGAGGCTACACCTTC. It is translated as CASSRVGFRGYTF.

The sample holds a few counts of this clonotype. The V call is TRBV20-1, the J call TRBJ2-2, with 10 positions matching TRBD2. This CDR3 spans 17 amino acids. Germline V gene lookup returns CDR1 DFQATT and CDR2 SNEGSKA (reference sequence). The junction had 12 bases not matched to a gene; V was cut back by 1 base and J by 7 bases. DNA of the CDR3: TGCAGTGCTAGAGGGTGGAAAAGCGGGGGGGCGGACGGGGAGCTGTTTTTT. This sequence encodes CSARGWKSGGADGELFF.

This clonotype has ten or more counts. This chain connects TRBV5-4 to TRBJ2-7; D ambiguous. This CDR3 region has 15 residues. Between the trimmed V and J ends, which lost 0 bases and 7 bases, there was a span of 17 bases. Germline CDR1 SGHNT, CDR2 YYREEE (reference sequence). CDR3 DNA sequence: TGTGCCAGCAGCTTGGACTCAGTGCAAGGGATGGAGCAGTACTTC. This gives the protein CASSLDSVQGMEQYF.

There are many counts of this clonotype. The chain has TRBV6-4 and TRBJ2-3; the match to TRBD2 covers 11 bases. CDR1 is MRHNA and CDR2 is SNTAGT in the germline V gene. V was pared by 6 bases and J by 6 bases, with 8 bases of the junction left unmatched. The CDR3 covers 15 residues. The CDR3: CASRRLAGFADTQYF. The CDR3 coding sequence is TGTGCCAGCAGGCGACTAGCGGGGTTCGCCGATACGCAGTATTTT.

The chain joins TRBV7-2 to TRBJ2-3, with 15 bases that match TRBD2. Germline V gene lookup returns CDR1 SGHTA and CDR2 FQGNSA. The CDR3 consists of 18 residues. V lost 5 bases to trimming and J lost 0 bases; unmatched junction nucleotides: 6. CDR3: CASSLGTSGRTSTDTQYF. The DNA of the CDR3 is TGTGCCAGCAGCCTCGGGACTAGCGGGAGGACTAGCACAGATACGCAGTATTTT. Full variable domain (outside the CDR3, taken from reference TRBV7-2 and TRBJ2-3): GAGVSQSPSNKVTEKGKDVELRCDPISGHTALYWYRQSLGQGLEFLIYFQGNSAPDKSGLPSDRFSAERTGGSVSTLTIQRTQQEDSAVYLCASSLGTSGRTSTDTQYFGPGTRLTVL.

This clonotype was observed many times. The gene calls are TRBV6-2 or TRBV6-3 and TRBJ2-1, with unresolved D. Trimming cost V 6 bases and J 2 bases, with 14 bases left between them. Germline loops: CDR1 MNHEY, CDR2 SVGEGT. The CDR3 spans 15 residues. CDR3 nucleotides: TGTGCCAGCAGCGCCCGTCGGTTCCCCTACAATGAGCAGTTCTTC. The encoded protein is CASSARRFPYNEQFF.

Concerning this clonotype itself: Germline is not matched at one junction end, which may reflect a read error. The chain employs TRBV28 and TRBJ2-7; either TRBD1 or TRBD2 may supply D (5 bases each). TRBJ2-5 matches the DNA end more closely, so the J call is doubtful. This CDR3 has 13 residues. Germline V CDR1 and CDR2: MDHEN, SYDVKM. This CDR3 is CANSPRDEETQYF. DNA for the CDR3: TGTGCCAACAGTCCCCGGGACGAAGAGACCCAGTACTTC.

In regard to this clonotype: A much larger clone differs from this one at a single base, so this may be a read error. The V gene is TRBV4-3, the J gene TRBJ1-4; maybe TRBD1 (5 bases). The CDR3 spans 16 residues. Germline assignment: CDR1 LGHNA and CDR2 YSLEER. The CDR3 DNA reads TGCGTCAGCAGCCGACAACGGACATCAACTAATGAAAAACTGTTTTTT. Translation: CVSSRQRTSTNEKLFF.

This clonotype was seen repeatedly, ten times or more. J is TRBJ1-2 and V is TRBV7-9, with D uncertain. Trimming took off 8 bases at V and 7 bases at J, with 11 bases between the two ends. The CDR3 spans 11 residues. Looked up from germline, CDR1 is SEHNR and CDR2 is FQNEAQ (reference sequence). The CDR3 DNA sequence: TGTGCCAGCCCCGGTTGGCCTGGCTACACCTTC. This gives the protein CASPGWPGYTF. The full variable domain, completed using reference TRBV7-9 and TRBJ1-2, is DTGVSQNPRHKITKRGQNVTFRCDPISEHNRLYWYRQTLGQGPEFLTYFQNEAQLEKSRLLSDRFSAERPKGSFSTLEIQRTEQGDSAMYLCASPGWPGYTFGSGTRLTVV.

A few counts support this clonotype. A much larger clone is a single base away; this may be a read error. V is TRBV20-1 and J is TRBJ2-4; D is uncertain. The CDR3 has 15 amino acids. CDR1 DFQATT and CDR2 SNEGSKA come from the germline V gene (reference sequence). The CDR3 protein is CSAPTLDQAKNILYF. Here the CDR3 DNA reads TGCAGTGCCCCAACACTCGACCAAGCCAAAAACATTCTGTACTTC.

The V call is TRBV20-1, the J call TRBJ2-4, with D hard to call. The CDR3 spans 11 residues. Germline V lookup: CDR1 DFQATT, CDR2 SNEGSKA (reference sequence). Trimming stripped 3 bases from V and 5 bases from J, with 5 bases between. CDR3 sequence: CSARWENIQYF. CDR3 nucleotide sequence: TGCAGTGCTAGGTGGGAAAACATTCAGTACTTC.

This clonotype was seen a few times. The chain combines TRBV6-1 with TRBJ1-2; D is unclear. Germline lookup yields CDR1 MNHNS and CDR2 SASEGT. Trimming cost V 8 bases and J 4 bases, with 14 bases left between them. This CDR3 contains 13 residues. The CDR3 coding sequence is TGTGCCAGCCGCGGTGAAGTAAGCTATGGCTACACCTTC. Encoded protein: CASRGEVSYGYTF.

The table lists this clonotype with many counts. The chain recombines TRBV24-1 with TRBJ2-5; 9 bases are a match to TRBD1. There are 16 residues in the CDR3. V dropped 3 bases and J dropped 4; count of bases not matched to a gene: 8. The germline V gene has CDR1 KGHDR and CDR2 SFDVKD. The CDR3 region is CATSDTGQGSGETQYF. In nucleotides, the CDR3 is TGTGCCACCAGTGATACTGGACAGGGGAGCGGAGAGACCCAGTACTTC.

The chain carries TRBV9 and TRBJ2-1; possibly TRBD2 for D (6 bases). V was clipped by 0 bases and J by 9 bases, with 16 bases between them. The CDR3 runs to 15 residues. CDR1 is SGDLS and CDR2 is YYNGEE in the germline V gene. The CDR3 here is CASSVGGGPSGEQFF. CDR3 sequence (DNA): TGTGCCAGCAGCGTAGGGGGAGGCCCCTCGGGTGAGCAGTTCTTC.

The V call is TRBV20-1, the J call TRBJ2-1; 7 bases fit TRBD1. Trimming at V came to 4 bases and at J to 5 bases, leaving 5 bases not matched to a gene. The CDR3 loop spans 13 amino acids. The germline gives CDR1 DFQATT, CDR2 SNEGSKA (reference sequence). CDR3 nucleotide sequence: TGCAGTGCTATACGGGACAGTAACAATGAGCAGTTCTTC. Protein product: CSAIRDSNNEQFF.

This clonotype was counted many times. The chain is built from TRBV4-3 and TRBJ1-5; 8 positions match TRBD1. V trimming: 8 bases; J trimming: 6 bases; junction bases outside the gene matches: 6. The CDR3 length is 13 residues. Germline CDR1 reads LGHNA; CDR2 reads YSLEER. This CDR3 reads CASGQGAGQPQHF. The DNA for the CDR3 is TGCGCCAGCGGGCAGGGGGCGGGTCAGCCCCAGCATTTT.

This clonotype was detected many times. V gene TRBV12-3 or TRBV12-4 combines with J gene TRBJ2-4, with TRBD1 matching over 8 bases. The V segment lost 1 base and the J segment 7 bases; nucleotides outside the gene matches: 6. The CDR3 has 15 residues. CDR3: CASSLGTGRDNIQYF. CDR3 nucleotides: TGTGCCAGCAGTTTAGGGACAGGGAGAGATAACATTCAGTACTTC.

This clonotype was picked up many times. The chain couples TRBV5-1 to TRBJ1-6; maybe TRBD1 (6 bases). Trimming stripped 4 bases from V and 10 bases from J, with 15 bases between. CDR3 length: 14 amino acids. The germline V gene encodes CDR1 SGHRS and CDR2 YFSETQ. In DNA, the CDR3 is TGCGCCAGCAGCGGGGGCCTTGTACAGTCACCCCTCCACTTT. It yields the protein CASSGGLVQSPLHF.

This clonotype was counted at least ten times. The rearrangement uses TRBV7-2 and TRBJ2-7, with TRBD1 identical over 8 bases. The ends lost 5 bases at V and 10 bases at J; junction bases unmatched: 13. Germline V gene data show CDR1 as SGHTA and CDR2 as FQGNSA. The CDR3 consists of 14 residues. CDR3 sequence (DNA): TGTGCCAGCAGCGGACAGGGACTCCCGGGGGCCCAGTACTTC. This translates into CASSGQGLPGAQYF.

In this sample, this clonotype turned up many times. J is TRBJ2-7 and V is TRBV20-1, with TRBD1 matching over 7 bases. Germline CDR1 reads DFQATT; CDR2 reads SNEGSKA (reference sequence). J lost 3 bases, V lost 3 bases, and 8 bases had no gene match. This CDR3 contains 14 residues. The CDR3 DNA reads TGCAGTGCTAGGAGTCGGGACAGACACTACGAGCAGTACTTC. It specifies CSARSRDRHYEQYF.

V gene TRBV20-1 combines with J gene TRBJ2-1; 12 positions agree with TRBD2. CDR1 and CDR2 (germline): DFQATT, SNEGSKA (reference sequence). With V trimmed by 6 bases and J by 3 bases, 6 bases remained unmatched. This CDR3 spans 15 amino acids. This CDR3 reads CSASGLAGFYNEQFF. DNA for the CDR3: TGCAGTGCCAGCGGACTAGCGGGATTCTACAATGAGCAGTTCTTC.

This clonotype was detected only a few times. Germline and junction disagree at one end, which may indicate a read error. The chain combines TRBV12-3 or TRBV12-4 with TRBJ2-3; D is uncertain. The CDR3 has 13 amino acids. The DNA of the CDR3 is TGTGCCAGCAGTTTTACGCGCGCAGATGCGCAGTATTTT. This gives the protein CASSFTRADAQYF.

In this sample, this clonotype turned up many times. The J gene is TRBJ2-1, the V gene TRBV12-3 or TRBV12-4, with 7 bases fitting TRBD2. There are 16 residues in the CDR3. J lost 3 bases, V lost 3 bases, and 8 bases had no gene match. The CDR3 here is CASSLGTGGNYNEQFF. CDR3 coding DNA: TGTGCCAGCAGTTTGGGGACGGGGGGTAACTACAATGAGCAGTTCTTC.